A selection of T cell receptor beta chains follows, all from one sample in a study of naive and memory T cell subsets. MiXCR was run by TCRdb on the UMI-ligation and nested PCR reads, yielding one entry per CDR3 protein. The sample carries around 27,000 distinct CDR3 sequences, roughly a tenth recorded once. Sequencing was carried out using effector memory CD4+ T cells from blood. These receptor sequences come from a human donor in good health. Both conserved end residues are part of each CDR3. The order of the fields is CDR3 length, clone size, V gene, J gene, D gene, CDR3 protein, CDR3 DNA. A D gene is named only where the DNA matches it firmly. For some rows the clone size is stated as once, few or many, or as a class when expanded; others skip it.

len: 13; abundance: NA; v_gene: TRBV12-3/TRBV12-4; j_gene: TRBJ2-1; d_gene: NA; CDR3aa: CASRGQRVHEQFF; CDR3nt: TGTGCCAGCAGGGGCCAAAGAGTCCATGAGCAGTTCTTC
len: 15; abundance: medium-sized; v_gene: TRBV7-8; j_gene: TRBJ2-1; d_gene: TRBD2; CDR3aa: CASSFSGAQYNEQFF; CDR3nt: TGTGCCAGCAGCTTTAGCGGGGCCCAATACAATGAGCAGTTCTTC
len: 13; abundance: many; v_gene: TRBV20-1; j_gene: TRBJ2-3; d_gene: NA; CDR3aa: CSAERPGADTQYF; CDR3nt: TGCAGTGCCGAACGGCCTGGGGCAGATACGCAGTATTTT
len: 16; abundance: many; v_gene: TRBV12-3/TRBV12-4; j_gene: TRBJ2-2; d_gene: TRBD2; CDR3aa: CASSLGQRGGTGELFF; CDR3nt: TGTGCCAGCAGTTTGGGTCAGCGGGGTGGCACCGGGGAGCTGTTTTTT
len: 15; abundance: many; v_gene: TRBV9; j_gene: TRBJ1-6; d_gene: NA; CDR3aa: CASSVAGDNNSPLHF; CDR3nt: TGTGCCAGCAGCGTCGCAGGCGACAATAATTCACCCCTCCACTTT
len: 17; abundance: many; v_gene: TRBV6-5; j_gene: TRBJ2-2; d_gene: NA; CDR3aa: CASSYRRGQGWNGELFF; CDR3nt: TGTGCCAGCAGTTATCGGAGGGGGCAGGGGTGGAATGGGGAGCTGTTTTTT
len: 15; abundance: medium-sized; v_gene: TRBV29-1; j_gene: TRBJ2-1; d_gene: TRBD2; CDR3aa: CSVESGGGTYNEQFF; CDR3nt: TGCAGCGTTGAATCAGGCGGGGGGACATACAATGAGCAGTTCTTC
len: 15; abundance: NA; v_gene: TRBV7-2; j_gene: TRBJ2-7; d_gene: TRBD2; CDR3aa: CASSFRAGGTYEQYF; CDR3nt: TGTGCCAGCAGCTTCCGAGCGGGAGGTACCTACGAGCAGTACTTC
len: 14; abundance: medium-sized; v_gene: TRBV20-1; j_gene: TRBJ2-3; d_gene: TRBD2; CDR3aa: CSASRGGGTDTQYF; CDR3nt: TGCAGTGCTAGTCGGGGCGGGGGGACTGATACGCAGTATTTT
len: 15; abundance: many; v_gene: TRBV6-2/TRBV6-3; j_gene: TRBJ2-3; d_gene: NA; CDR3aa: CASSKMDLLTDTQYF; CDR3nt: TGTGCCAGCAGTAAAATGGACTTACTCACAGATACGCAGTATTTT
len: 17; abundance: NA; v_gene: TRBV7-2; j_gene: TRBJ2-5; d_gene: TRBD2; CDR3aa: CASSLASGGANQETQYF; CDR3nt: TGTGCCAGCAGCTTAGCTAGCGGGGGGGCAAATCAAGAGACCCAGTACTTC
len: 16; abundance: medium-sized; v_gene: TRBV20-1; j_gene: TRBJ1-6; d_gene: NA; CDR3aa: CSARRQGQSNSAPLHF; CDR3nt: TGCAGTGCTAGACGGCAGGGACAATCAAATTCGGCACCCCTCCACTTT
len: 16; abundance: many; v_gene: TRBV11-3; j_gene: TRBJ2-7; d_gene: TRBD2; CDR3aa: CASSLGRTSLTYEQYF; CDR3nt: TGTGCCAGCAGCTTAGGTCGGACTAGCTTAACCTACGAGCAGTACTTC
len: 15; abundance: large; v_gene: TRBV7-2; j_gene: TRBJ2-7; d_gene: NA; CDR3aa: CASSFQGGIAAEQYF; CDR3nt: TGTGCCAGCAGCTTTCAGGGTGGAATCGCAGCCGAGCAGTACTTC
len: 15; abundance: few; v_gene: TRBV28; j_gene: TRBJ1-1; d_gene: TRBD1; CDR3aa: CASITFGQGATEAFF; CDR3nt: TGTGCCAGCATCACCTTCGGACAGGGGGCAACTGAAGCTTTCTTT
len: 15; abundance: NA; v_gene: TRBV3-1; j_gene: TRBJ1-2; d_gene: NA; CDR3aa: CASSPWTGGDYGYTF; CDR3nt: TGTGCCAGCAGCCCGTGGACCGGGGGCGACTATGGCTACACCTTC
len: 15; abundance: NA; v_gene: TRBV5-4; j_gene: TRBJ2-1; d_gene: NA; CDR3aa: CASSATAASYNEQFF; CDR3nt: TGTGCCAGCAGCGCGACTGCGGCCAGTTACAATGAGCAGTTCTTC
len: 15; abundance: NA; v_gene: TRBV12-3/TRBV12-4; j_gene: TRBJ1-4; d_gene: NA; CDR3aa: CASSFNSPVFEKLFF; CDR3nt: TGTGCCAGCAGTTTTAACAGCCCGGTATTTGAAAAACTGTTTTTT
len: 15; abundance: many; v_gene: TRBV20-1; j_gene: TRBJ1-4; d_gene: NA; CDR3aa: CSARDRYSRNEKLFF; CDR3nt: TGCAGTGCTAGAGATAGATACAGTCGGAATGAAAAACTGTTTTTT
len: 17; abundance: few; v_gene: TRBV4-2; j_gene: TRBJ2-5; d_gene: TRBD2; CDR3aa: CASSQVGRTSGKETQYF; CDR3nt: TGTGCCAGCAGCCAAGTCGGCCGGACTAGCGGGAAAGAGACCCAGTACTTC
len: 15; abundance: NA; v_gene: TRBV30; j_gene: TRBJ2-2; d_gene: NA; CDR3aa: CAWSVLFGNTGELFF; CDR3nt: TGTGCCTGGAGTGTACTGTTCGGTAACACCGGGGAGCTGTTTTTT
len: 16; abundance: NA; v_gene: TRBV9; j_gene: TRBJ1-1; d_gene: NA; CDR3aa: CASSPLLGRVNTEAFF; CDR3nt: TGTGCCAGCAGCCCCCTGTTAGGGCGGGTGAACACTGAAGCTTTCTTT
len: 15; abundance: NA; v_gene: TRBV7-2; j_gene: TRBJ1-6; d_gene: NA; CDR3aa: CASSLEGRGGSPLHF; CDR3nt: TGTGCCAGCAGCCTAGAGGGCAGGGGAGGTTCACCCCTCCACTTT
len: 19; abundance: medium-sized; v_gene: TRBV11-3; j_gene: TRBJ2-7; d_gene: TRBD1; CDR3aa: CASSLERGSPGQGTYEQYF; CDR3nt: TGTGCCAGCAGCTTGGAAAGAGGCTCGCCGGGACAGGGTACCTACGAGCAGTACTTC
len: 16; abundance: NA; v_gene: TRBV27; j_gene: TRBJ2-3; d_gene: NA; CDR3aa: CASSNRPSASTDTQYF; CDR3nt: TGTGCCAGCAGTAACCGACCTAGCGCGAGCACAGATACGCAGTATTTT
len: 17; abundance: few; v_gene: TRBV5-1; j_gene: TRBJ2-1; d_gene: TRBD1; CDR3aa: CASSMPGQGGLINEQFF; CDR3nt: TGCGCCAGCAGCATGCCGGGACAGGGGGGACTGATCAATGAGCAGTTCTTC
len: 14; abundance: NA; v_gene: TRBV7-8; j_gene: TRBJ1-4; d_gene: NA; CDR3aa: CASSSGTRNGKLFF; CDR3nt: TGTGCCAGCAGTTCCGGGACACGAAATGGAAAACTGTTTTTT
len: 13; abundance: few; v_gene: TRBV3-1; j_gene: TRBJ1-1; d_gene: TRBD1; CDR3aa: CASSRYRGAEAFF; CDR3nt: TGTGCCAGCAGCCGATACAGGGGCGCTGAAGCTTTCTTT
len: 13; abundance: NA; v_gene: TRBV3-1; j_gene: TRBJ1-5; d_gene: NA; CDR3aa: CASSQGGGQPQHF; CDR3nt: TGTGCCAGCAGCCAAGGGGGGGGTCAGCCCCAGCATTTT
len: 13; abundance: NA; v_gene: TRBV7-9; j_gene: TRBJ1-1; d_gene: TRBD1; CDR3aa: CASRSRQGQEAFF; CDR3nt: TGTGCCAGCAGGTCTCGACAGGGCCAAGAAGCTTTCTTT
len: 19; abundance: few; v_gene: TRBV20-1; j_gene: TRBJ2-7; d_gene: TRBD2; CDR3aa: CSARPPRTSGGEISYEQYF; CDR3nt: TGCAGTGCTAGACCACCCCGGACTAGCGGGGGTGAAATCTCCTACGAGCAGTACTTC
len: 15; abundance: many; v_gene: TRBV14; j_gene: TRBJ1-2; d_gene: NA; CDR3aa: CASSQVLGPKSGYTF; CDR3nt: TGTGCCAGCAGCCAAGTCTTGGGACCCAAGTCTGGCTACACCTTC
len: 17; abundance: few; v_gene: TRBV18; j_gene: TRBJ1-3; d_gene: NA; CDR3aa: CASSPTLRTDSGNTIYF; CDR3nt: TGTGCCAGCTCACCAACCCTCCGCACCGACTCTGGAAACACCATATATTTT
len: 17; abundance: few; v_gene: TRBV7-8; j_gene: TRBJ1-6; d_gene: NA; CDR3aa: CASSHRWDAAGNSPLHF; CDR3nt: TGTGCCAGCAGCCACCGTTGGGACGCGGCGGGGAATTCACCCCTCCACTTT
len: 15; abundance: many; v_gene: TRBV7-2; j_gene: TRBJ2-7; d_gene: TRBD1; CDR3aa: CASSFAGQGLREQYF; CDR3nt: TGTGCCAGCAGCTTCGCCGGACAGGGTCTTCGAGAGCAGTACTTC
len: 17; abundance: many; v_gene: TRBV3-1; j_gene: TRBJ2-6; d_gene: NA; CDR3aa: CASSQERVNSGANVLTF; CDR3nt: TGTGCCAGCAGCCAAGAAAGGGTAAACTCTGGGGCCAACGTCCTGACTTTC
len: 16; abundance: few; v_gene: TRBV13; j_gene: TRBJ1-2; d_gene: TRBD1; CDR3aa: CASSTPRTGQVYGYTF; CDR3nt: TGTGCCAGCAGCACCCCAAGGACAGGTCAGGTCTATGGCTACACCTTC
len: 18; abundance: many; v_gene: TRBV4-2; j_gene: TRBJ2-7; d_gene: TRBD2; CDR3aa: CASSQDPRPTSGYTKQYF; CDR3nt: TGTGCCAGCAGCCAAGATCCCCGTCCGACTAGCGGTTATACGAAGCAGTACTTC
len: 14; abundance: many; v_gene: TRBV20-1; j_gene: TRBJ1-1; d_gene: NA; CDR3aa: CSARFWTSNTEAFF; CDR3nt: TGCAGTGCTAGGTTTTGGACCTCGAACACTGAAGCTTTCTTT
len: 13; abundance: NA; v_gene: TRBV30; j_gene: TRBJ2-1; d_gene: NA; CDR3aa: CAWSIVGGGEQFF; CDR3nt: TGTGCCTGGAGTATCGTGGGGGGCGGTGAGCAGTTCTTC
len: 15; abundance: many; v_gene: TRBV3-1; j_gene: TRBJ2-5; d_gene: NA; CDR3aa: CASSQHVAAQETQYF; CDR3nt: TGTGCCAGCAGCCAACATGTAGCGGCTCAAGAGACCCAGTACTTC
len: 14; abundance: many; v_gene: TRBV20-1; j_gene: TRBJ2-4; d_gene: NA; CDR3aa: CSAGARGRENIQYF; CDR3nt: TGCAGTGCTGGGGCGAGGGGGAGGGAAAACATTCAGTACTTC
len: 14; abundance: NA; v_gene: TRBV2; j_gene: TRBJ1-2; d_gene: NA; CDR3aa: CASSRGQNFYGYTF; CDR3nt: TGTGCCAGCAGTAGGGGACAAAACTTTTATGGCTACACCTTC
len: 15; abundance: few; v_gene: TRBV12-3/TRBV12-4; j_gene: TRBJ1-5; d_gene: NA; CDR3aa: CASSPFGRGNQPQHF; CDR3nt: TGTGCCAGCAGCCCGTTCGGGAGAGGAAATCAGCCCCAGCATTTT
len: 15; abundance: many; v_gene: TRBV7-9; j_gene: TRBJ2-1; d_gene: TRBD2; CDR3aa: CASRTGTSGYNEQFF; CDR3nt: TGTGCCAGCAGAACCGGGACTAGCGGCTACAATGAGCAGTTCTTC
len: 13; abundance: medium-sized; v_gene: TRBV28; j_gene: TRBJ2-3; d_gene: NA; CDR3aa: CASSLGAPRTQYF; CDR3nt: TGTGCCAGCAGTTTGGGGGCCCCCCGTACGCAGTATTTT
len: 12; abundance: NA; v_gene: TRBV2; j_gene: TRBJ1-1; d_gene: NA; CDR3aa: CASSDGGPEAFF; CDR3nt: TGTGCCAGCAGTGATGGGGGACCTGAAGCTTTCTTT
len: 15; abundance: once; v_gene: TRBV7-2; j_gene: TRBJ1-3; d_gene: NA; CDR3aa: CASSLDGTSGNTIYF; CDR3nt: TGTGCCAGCAGCTTAGACGGTACCTCTGGAAACACCATATATTTT
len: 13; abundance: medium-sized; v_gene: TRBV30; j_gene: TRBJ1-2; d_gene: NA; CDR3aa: CAWTPSGTYGYTF; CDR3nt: TGTGCCTGGACCCCATCAGGGACCTATGGCTACACCTTC
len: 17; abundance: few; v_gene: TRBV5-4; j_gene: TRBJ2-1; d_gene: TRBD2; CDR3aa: CASSSGALAGGVDEQFF; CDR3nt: TGTGCCAGCAGCTCCGGAGCCCTAGCGGGAGGAGTCGATGAGCAGTTCTTC
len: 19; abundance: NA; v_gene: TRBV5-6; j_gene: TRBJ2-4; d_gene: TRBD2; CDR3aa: CASSWRLAGGTTAKNIQYF; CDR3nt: TGTGCCAGCAGCTGGCGACTAGCGGGGGGGACTACAGCCAAAAACATTCAGTACTTC
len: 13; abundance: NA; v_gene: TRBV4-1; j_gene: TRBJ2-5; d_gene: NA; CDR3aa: CASSRLTQETQYF; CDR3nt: TGCGCCAGCAGCCGTTTAACTCAAGAGACCCAGTACTTC
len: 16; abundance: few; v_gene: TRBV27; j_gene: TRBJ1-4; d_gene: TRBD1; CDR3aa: CASAPARGNINEKLFF; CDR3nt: TGTGCCAGCGCCCCGGCCAGGGGGAACATTAATGAAAAACTGTTTTTT
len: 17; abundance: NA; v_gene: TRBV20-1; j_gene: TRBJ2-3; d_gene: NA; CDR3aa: CSARIPVPSPDTDTQYF; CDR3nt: TGCAGTGCTAGAATACCAGTGCCATCCCCCGACACAGATACGCAGTATTTT